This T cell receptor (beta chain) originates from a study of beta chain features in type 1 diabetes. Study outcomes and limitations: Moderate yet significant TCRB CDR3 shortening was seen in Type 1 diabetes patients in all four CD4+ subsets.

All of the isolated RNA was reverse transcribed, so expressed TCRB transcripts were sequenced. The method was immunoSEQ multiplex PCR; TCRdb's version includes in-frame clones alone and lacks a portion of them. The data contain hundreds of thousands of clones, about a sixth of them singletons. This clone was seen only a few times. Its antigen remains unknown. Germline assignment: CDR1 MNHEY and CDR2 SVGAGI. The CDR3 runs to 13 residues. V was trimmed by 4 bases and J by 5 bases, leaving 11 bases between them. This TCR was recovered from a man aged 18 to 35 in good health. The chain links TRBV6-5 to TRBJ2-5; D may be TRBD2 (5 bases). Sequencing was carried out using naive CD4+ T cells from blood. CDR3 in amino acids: CASSSVGDETQYF. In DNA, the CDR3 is TGTGCCAGCAGTTCGGTCGGGGATGAGACCCAGTACTTC.